This T cell receptor (beta chain) is drawn from a study of CD8 T cells in ankylosing spondylitis. TCRdb reanalysed the 5' RACE reads using MiXCR and keeps one entry per CDR3 protein. The table includes about 100,000 distinct CDR3 sequences, around 24% detected once. This clonotype was observed at least ten times. Its matching antigen is unknown. Germline CDR1 is DFQATT and CDR2 is SNEGSKA (reference sequence). The CDR3 totals 12 residues. With V trimmed by 5 bases and J by 8 bases, 4 bases remained unmatched. Study outcomes and limitations: A TCR beta motif of about eight highly homologous variants appeared characteristic of ankylosing spondylitis blood.

This receptor was taken from a male donor with ankylosing spondylitis. Sample: synovial fluid, either unsorted or a sorted T cell fraction (not recorded which). V usage is TRBV20-1 and J usage is TRBJ2-1; the match to TRBD2 covers 9 bases. The CDR3 bases are TGCAGTGCTGGGGGACTAGCCTATGAGCAGTTCTTC. It is translated as CSAGGLAYEQFF.